This is a list of T cell receptor beta chains from one sample in a study of blood T cell repertoires in COVID-19. Clones were sequenced by immunoSEQ multiplex PCR, and TCRdb holds only the in-frame ones, with some missing. The repertoire holds fewer than 450,000 clones, 90% to 95% seen once, with 2.5% to 4% in the top ten. The sample consisted of peripheral blood. The source is a woman aged 18-29 years who had recovered from COVID-19. Both conserved end residues are part of each CDR3. A D gene is named only where the DNA matches it firmly. Clone size is shown for a subset of rows, as once, few, many or a class of expanded clone.

V gene,clone size,J gene,D gene,CDR3 DNA,CDR3 protein
TRBV9,NA,TRBJ1-1,TRBD1,TGTGCCAGCAGCGTAGAGGGGACAGGGGGCACTGAAGCTTTCTTT,CASSVEGTGGTEAFF
TRBV3-1/TRBV3-2,NA,TRBJ1-2,NA,TGTGCCAGCAGCCAAGATAGGAGGTTTGTCTATGGCTACACCTTC,CASSQDRRFVYGYTF
TRBV19,NA,TRBJ1-2,NA,TGTGCCAGTACCCGCCGGGTCGCCAGCGGCTACACCTTC,CASTRRVASGYTF
TRBV18,once,TRBJ1-5,NA,TGTGCCAGCTCACCTCCGGGGGGGGCAGGTCAGCCCCAGCATTTT,CASSPPGGAGQPQHF
TRBV9,once,TRBJ1-3,NA,TGTGCCAGCAGCGTAGCGGACAGCTCTGGAAACACCATATATTTT,CASSVADSSGNTIYF
TRBV29-1,NA,TRBJ2-3,TRBD1,TGCAGCGTCTACGCCGGGACAGGGGATCTGCTTACAAACACGCAGTATTTT,CSVYAGTGDLLTNTQYF
TRBV5-4,NA,TRBJ1-2,TRBD1,TGTGCCAGCAGCGTTGTGGCGGGACAGGACTATGGCTACACCTTC,CASSVVAGQDYGYTF
TRBV28,NA,TRBJ1-3,TRBD1,TGTGCCAGCTGGGACAGGTCTTCTGGAAACACCATATATTTT,CASWDRSSGNTIYF
TRBV19,NA,TRBJ1-5,NA,TGTGCCAGTAGTAACCGCACTAGGGGGTCCGTTCGGCCCCAGCATTTT,CASSNRTRGSVRPQHF
TRBV7-9,NA,TRBJ1-5,NA,TGTGCCAGCAGAACAGGGAATCAGCCCCAGCATTTT,CASRTGNQPQHF
TRBV9,NA,TRBJ2-1,NA,TGTGCCAGCAGCGTGGTTAGCGCGGGTGAGCAGTTCTTC,CASSVVSAGEQFF
TRBV4-3,NA,TRBJ1-1,TRBD1,TGCGCCAGCAGCCAAGATAGGGACAGGGCGAGCACTGAAGCTTTCTTT,CASSQDRDRASTEAFF
TRBV7-2,NA,TRBJ2-3,NA,TGTGCCAGCAGCCGCGGGACGGAAGATACGCAGTATTTT,CASSRGTEDTQYF
TRBV19,few,TRBJ1-2,NA,TGTGCCAGTAGTACTGGCGGGGGACAAACAGGGAACGGCTACACCTTC,CASSTGGGQTGNGYTF
TRBV10-3,NA,TRBJ2-1,TRBD2,TGTGCCATCAGTGAAGGACTAGCGGGAGGGAGCTCCTACAATGAGCAGTTCTTC,CAISEGLAGGSSYNEQFF
TRBV11-3,NA,TRBJ2-3,TRBD2,TGTGCCAGCGAAACGGGACTAGCGGGAGTTGCTCCCACAGATACGCAGTATTTT,CASETGLAGVAPTDTQYF
TRBV4-1,NA,TRBJ2-3,TRBD1,TGCGCCAGCAGCCAGGGGACGAGACAGGGTAGTTCTCCGCAGTATTTT,CASSQGTRQGSSPQYF
TRBV28,NA,TRBJ1-5,NA,TGTGCCAGCAGAACGGGGGGCGGCAATCAGCCCCAGCATTTT,CASRTGGGNQPQHF